The 18 T cell receptor beta chains reported below all come from one sample, sequenced in a study of shared clonotypes between healthy human individuals. The protocol was immunoSEQ multiplex PCR, while the TCRdb copy is restricted to in-frame clones and leaves out a portion. The sample has roughly 2,000,000 clones, about 94% seen once. Naive CD8 cells comprised CD45RO-negative, CCR7-positively selected cells, excluding terminally differentiated effector memory CD45RA+ cells. The specimen sequenced was naive CD8+ T cells from PBMCs. The receptors originated from a young man in good health. Some clones in this sample may be carry-over from other donors' samples.

The V and J genes are TRBV11-2 and TRBJ2-7; 10 nucleotides line up with TRBD1. The CDR3 runs to 14 residues. Unmatched junction bases numbered 2, after V lost 4 bases and J lost 2 bases. Germline lookup yields CDR1 SGHAT and CDR2 FQNNGV. The CDR3: CASSSGQGAYEQYF. For the CDR3, the DNA is TGTGCCAGCAGCTCCGGACAGGGGGCCTACGAGCAGTACTTC. Using reference TRBV11-2 and TRBJ2-7 for the parts outside the CDR3, the full variable domain is EAGVAQSPRYKIIEKRQSVAFWCNPISGHATLYWYQQILGQGPKLLIQFQNNGVVDDSQLPKDRFSAERLKGVDSTLKIQPAKLEDSAVYLCASSSGQGAYEQYFGPGTRLTVT.

The J gene is TRBJ2-7, the V gene TRBV9; D tentatively reads TRBD1 or TRBD2 (5 bases each). CDR1 is SGDLS and CDR2 is YYNGEE in the germline V gene. This CDR3 is 13 amino acids long. Deletions cut 0 bases from V and 7 bases from J, with 11 bases between. This chain's CDR3 is CASSVEGRLEQYF. The CDR3 nucleotides are TGTGCCAGCAGCGTAGAGGGACGGTTGGAGCAGTACTTC.

The chain combines TRBV27 with TRBJ2-1; D gene uncertain. Germline V gene lookup returns CDR1 MNHEY and CDR2 SMNVEV (reference sequence). The CDR3 contains 14 residues. V lost 7 bases, J lost 0 bases, and 10 bases lay in between. In DNA, the CDR3 is TGTGCCAGCAAAAGTGGCACCTCCTACAATGAGCAGTTCTTC. Its translation is CASKSGTSYNEQFF.

This clone was detected only once. The genes are TRBV6-5 and TRBJ2-7, with D perhaps TRBD2 (6 bases). V was shortened by 0 bases and J by 6 bases, with 9 bases between the two germline ends. CDR3 length: 13 residues. The germline CDR1 and CDR2 sequences are MNHEY and SVGAGI. CDR3 sequence: CASSYSDSGEQYF. The CDR3 bases are TGTGCCAGCAGTTACTCGGATAGCGGCGAGCAGTACTTC.

The rearrangement uses TRBV28 and TRBJ1-1; possibly TRBD1 for D (6 bases). This CDR3 has 14 residues. Germline lookup yields CDR1 MDHEN and CDR2 SYDVKM. V lost 5 bases to trimming and J lost 0 bases, with 10 bases between them. CDR3 nucleotides: TGTGCCAGCAGTATCGGACAGTTGAACACTGAAGCTTTCTTT. Translating it yields CASSIGQLNTEAFF.

The rearrangement uses TRBV4-3 and TRBJ2-2; TRBD1 aligns across 7 bases. V was clipped by 5 bases and J by 2 bases; unmatched bases: 14. This CDR3 is 18 amino acids long. Germline V gene data show CDR1 as LGHNA and CDR2 as YSLEER. The CDR3 sequence: CASSDRAEGGANTGELFF. The CDR3 DNA follows: TGCGCCAGCAGCGACAGGGCCGAAGGGGGAGCCAACACCGGGGAGCTGTTTTTT.

The sample holds a few counts of this clone. Other DNA sequences in this sample translate to the same CDR3. The rearrangement links TRBV7-9 to TRBJ1-5; 7 bases map to TRBD1. CDR1 and CDR2 from the germline V gene are SEHNR and FQNEAQ (reference sequence). V trimming: 1 base; J trimming: 3 bases; junction bases outside the gene matches: 3. The CDR3 totals 15 residues. CDR3 sequence: CASSLGGQLNQPQHF. The CDR3 DNA sequence: TGTGCCAGCAGCTTAGGGGGACAGCTCAATCAGCCCCAGCATTTT.

The chain has TRBV28 and TRBJ2-5; D may be TRBD1 (6 bases). CDR1 is MDHEN, CDR2 SYDVKM, per germline. The CDR3 length is 14 residues. V gave up 7 bases and J gave up 5 bases, with 17 bases separating them. Here the CDR3 reads CASMKQGSEETQYF. The CDR3 nucleotides read TGTGCCAGCATGAAACAGGGTTCGGAGGAGACCCAGTACTTC.

This chain connects TRBV4-1 to TRBJ2-3, with D hard to call. Germline V gene sequence: CDR1 MGHRA, CDR2 YSYEKL. V was clipped by 0 bases and J by 3 bases, with 16 bases between them. CDR3 length: 17 amino acids. CDR3 in amino acids: CASSQDPPGIGTDTQYF. The CDR3 DNA sequence: TGCGCCAGCAGCCAAGATCCCCCAGGAATCGGAACAGATACGCAGTATTTT.

The J gene is TRBJ2-3, the V gene TRBV11-3, with 11 bases that match TRBD2. J was trimmed by 4 bases and V by 1 base; bases with no gene match: 4. Germline V lookup: CDR1 SGHNT, CDR2 YENEEA. The CDR3 sequence is 16 residues long. The CDR3 loop is CASSLATSGTADTQYF. The CDR3 DNA reads TGTGCCAGCAGCTTAGCGACTAGCGGGACGGCAGATACGCAGTATTTT. Together with reference TRBV11-3 and TRBJ2-3, the CDR3 gives the full variable domain: EAGVVQSPRYKIIEKKQPVAFWCNPISGHNTLYWYLQNLGQGPELLIRYENEEAVDDSQLPKDRFSAERLKGVDSTLKIQPAELGDSAVYLCASSLATSGTADTQYFGPGTRLTVL.

V is TRBV2 and J is TRBJ2-1, with D perhaps TRBD2 (6 bases). The CDR3 is 17 residues long. V was shortened by 2 bases and J by 6 bases, with 20 bases between the two germline ends. Germline V lookup: CDR1 SNHLY, CDR2 FYNNEI. The CDR3 DNA follows: TGTGCCAGCAGTGAATACCGCCTTTCGGGAGTGTCCAATGAGCAGTTCTTC. It specifies CASSEYRLSGVSNEQFF.

The chain uses TRBV7-2 and TRBJ2-1; D possibly corresponds to TRBD2 (6 bases). The germline V gene has CDR1 SGHTA and CDR2 FQGNSA. V was shortened by 4 bases and J by 4 bases, with 23 bases between the two germline ends. This CDR3 region has 18 residues. Here the CDR3 DNA reads TGTGCCAGCAGCTCCCCCCCAGAATCCGGGACTCCATACAATGAGCAGTTCTTC. This gives the protein CASSSPPESGTPYNEQFF.

The chain recombines TRBV5-4 with TRBJ1-2; 7 positions agree with TRBD1. CDR1 is SGHNT and CDR2 is YYREEE in the germline V gene (reference sequence). The CDR3 covers 17 residues. Trimming took 0 bases from V and 0 from J; bases not matched to a gene: 8. CDR3 DNA: TGTGCCAGCAGCTTGGACAGGGGCGGGGGGACTAACTATGGCTACACCTTC. Translating gives CASSLDRGGGTNYGYTF.

This sequence joins TRBV5-1 and TRBJ2-7; 9 bases match TRBD1. V trimming: 4 bases; J trimming: 3 bases; junction bases outside the gene matches: 5. The germline gives CDR1 SGHRS, CDR2 YFSETQ. This CDR3 has 14 residues. As DNA, the CDR3 is TGCGCCAGCAGCAGGACAGGGGCCAACTACGAGCAGTACTTC. Protein sequence: CASSRTGANYEQYF.

The chain recombines TRBV28 with TRBJ1-1; 9 bases are shared with TRBD1. Germline loops: CDR1 MDHEN, CDR2 SYDVKM. After removal of 7 bases from V and 5 bases from J, the junction contained 8 bases not matched to a gene. The CDR3 runs 14 residues. The DNA of the CDR3 is TGTGCCAGCATTATGACAGGGGGGGGAACTGAAGCTTTCTTT. It codes for CASIMTGGGTEAFF.

The chain uses TRBV7-2 and TRBJ2-1, with 9 positions matching TRBD2. Per the germline V gene, CDR1 is SGHTA and CDR2 is FQGNSA. The V gene end was trimmed by 5 bases and the J gene end by 6 bases; junction bases not matched to a gene: 8. CDR3 size: 15 residues. This chain's CDR3 is CASSPGTSSSNEQFF. DNA for the CDR3: TGTGCCAGCAGCCCCGGGACTAGCTCATCCAATGAGCAGTTCTTC.

This rearrangement joins TRBV9 to TRBJ1-2; D is unresolved. Germline-derived CDR1 and CDR2 are SGDLS and YYNGEE. V lost 3 bases and J 7 bases, leaving 19 bases between the germline ends. This CDR3 spans 15 amino acids. The CDR3 is CASSALIRGTVGYTF. CDR3 nucleotide sequence: TGTGCCAGCAGCGCTCTCATCCGTGGTACGGTTGGCTACACCTTC.

The V call is TRBV5-5, the J call TRBJ2-7; TRBD2 aligns across 14 bases. CDR3 length: 16 amino acids. Germline V gene data show CDR1 as SGHKS and CDR2 as YYEKEE (reference sequence). The V gene end was trimmed by 3 bases and the J gene end by 4 bases; junction bases not matched to a gene: 6. The CDR3 DNA sequence: TGTGCCAGCAGCTCGGGGACTAGCGGGAGAATGTACGAGCAGTACTTC. Its translation is CASSSGTSGRMYEQYF.